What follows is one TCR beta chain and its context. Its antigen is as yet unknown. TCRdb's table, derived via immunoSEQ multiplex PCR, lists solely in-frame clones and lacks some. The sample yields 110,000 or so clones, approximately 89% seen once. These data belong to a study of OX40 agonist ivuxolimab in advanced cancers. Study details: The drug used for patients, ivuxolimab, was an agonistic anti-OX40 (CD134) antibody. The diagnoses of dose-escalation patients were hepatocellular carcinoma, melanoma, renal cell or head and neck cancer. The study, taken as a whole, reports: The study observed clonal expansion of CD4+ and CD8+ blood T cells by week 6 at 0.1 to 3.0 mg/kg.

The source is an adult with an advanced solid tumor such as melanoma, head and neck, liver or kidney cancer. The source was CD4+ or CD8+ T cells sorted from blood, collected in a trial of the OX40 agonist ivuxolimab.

The CDR3 DNA reads TGTGCCAGTAGTATGGGAGGGACAGGGGGTTACAATGAGCAGTTCTTC. Translating gives CASSMGGTGGYNEQFF. The V call is TRBV19, the J call TRBJ2-1; TRBD1 aligns across 11 bases. CDR1 is LNHDA and CDR2 is SQIVND in the germline V gene (reference sequence). CDR3 size: 16 residues. After removal of 3 bases from V and 4 bases from J, the junction contained 5 bases not matched to a gene.